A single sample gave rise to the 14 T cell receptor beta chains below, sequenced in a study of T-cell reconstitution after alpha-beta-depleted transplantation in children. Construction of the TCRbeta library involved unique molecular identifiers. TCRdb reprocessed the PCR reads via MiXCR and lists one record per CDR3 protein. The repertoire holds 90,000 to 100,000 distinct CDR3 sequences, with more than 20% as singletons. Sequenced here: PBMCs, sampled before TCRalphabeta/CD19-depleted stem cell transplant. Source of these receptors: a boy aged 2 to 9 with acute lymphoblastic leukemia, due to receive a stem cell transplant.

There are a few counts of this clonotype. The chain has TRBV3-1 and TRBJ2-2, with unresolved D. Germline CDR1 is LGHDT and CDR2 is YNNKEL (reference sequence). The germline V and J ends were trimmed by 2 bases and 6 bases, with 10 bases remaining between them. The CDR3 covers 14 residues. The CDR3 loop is CASSQNGGPGELFF. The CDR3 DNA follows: TGTGCCAGCAGCCAAAATGGTGGGCCCGGGGAGCTGTTTTTT. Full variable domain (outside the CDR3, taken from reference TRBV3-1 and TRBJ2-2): DTAVSQTPKYLVTQMGNDKSIKCEQNLGHDTMYWYKQDSKKFLKIMFSYNNKELIINETVPNRFSPKSPDKAHLNLHINSLELGDSAVYFCASSQNGGPGELFFGEGSRLTVL.

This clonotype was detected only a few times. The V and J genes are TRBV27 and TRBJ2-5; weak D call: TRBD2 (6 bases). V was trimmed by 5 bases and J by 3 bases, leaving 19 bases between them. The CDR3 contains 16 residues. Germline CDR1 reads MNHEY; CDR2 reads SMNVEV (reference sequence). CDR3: CASSPLKRLVEETQYF. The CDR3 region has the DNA TGTGCCAGCAGTCCCCTCAAACGACTAGTTGAAGAGACCCAGTACTTC.

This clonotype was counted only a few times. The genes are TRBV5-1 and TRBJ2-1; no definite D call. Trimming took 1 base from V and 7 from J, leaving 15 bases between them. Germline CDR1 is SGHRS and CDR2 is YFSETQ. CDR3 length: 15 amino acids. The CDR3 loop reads CASSLSLQYTNEQFF. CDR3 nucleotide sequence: TGCGCCAGCAGCTTGTCTCTTCAATATACTAATGAGCAGTTCTTC.

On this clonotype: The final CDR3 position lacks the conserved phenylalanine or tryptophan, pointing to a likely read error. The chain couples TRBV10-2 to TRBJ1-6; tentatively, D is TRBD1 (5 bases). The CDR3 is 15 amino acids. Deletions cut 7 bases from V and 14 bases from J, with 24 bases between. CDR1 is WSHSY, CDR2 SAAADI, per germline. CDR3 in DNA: TGCGCCAGCACGGACCTAGTCGGGGGTCGCGAGACCCTCCACCTT. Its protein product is CASTDLVGGRETLHL.

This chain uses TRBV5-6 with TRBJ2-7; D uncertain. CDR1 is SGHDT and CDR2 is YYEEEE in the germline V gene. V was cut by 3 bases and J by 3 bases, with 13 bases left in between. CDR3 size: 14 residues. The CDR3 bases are TGTGCCAGCAGCTATGCCGGCCCCATCTACGAGCAGTACTTC. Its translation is CASSYAGPIYEQYF.

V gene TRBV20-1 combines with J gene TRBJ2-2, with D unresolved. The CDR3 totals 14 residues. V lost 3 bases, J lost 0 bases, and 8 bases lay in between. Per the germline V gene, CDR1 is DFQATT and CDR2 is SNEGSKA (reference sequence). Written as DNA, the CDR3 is TGCAGTGCTAGTCGGCACTCGAACACCGGGGAGCTGTTTTTT. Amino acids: CSASRHSNTGELFF.

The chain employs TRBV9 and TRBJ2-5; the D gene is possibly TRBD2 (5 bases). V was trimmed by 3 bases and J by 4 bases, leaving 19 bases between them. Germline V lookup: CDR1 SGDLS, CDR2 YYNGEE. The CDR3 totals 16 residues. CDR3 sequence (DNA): TGTGCCAGCAGCGCTACGAATGGGGAGATTGGAGAGACCCAGTACTTC. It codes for CASSATNGEIGETQYF.

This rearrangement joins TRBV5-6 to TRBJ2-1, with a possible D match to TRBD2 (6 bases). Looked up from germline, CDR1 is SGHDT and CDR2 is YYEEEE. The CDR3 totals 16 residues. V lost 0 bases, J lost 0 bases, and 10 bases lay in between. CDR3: CASSLERTTSYNEQFF. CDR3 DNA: TGTGCCAGCAGCTTGGAGAGGACTACCTCCTACAATGAGCAGTTCTTC.

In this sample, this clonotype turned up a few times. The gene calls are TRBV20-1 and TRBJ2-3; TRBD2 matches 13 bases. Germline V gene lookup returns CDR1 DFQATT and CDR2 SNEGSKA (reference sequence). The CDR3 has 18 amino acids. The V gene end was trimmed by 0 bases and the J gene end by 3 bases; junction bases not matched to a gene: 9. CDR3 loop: CSARDLRLAGGATDTQYF. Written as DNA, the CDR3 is TGCAGTGCTAGAGATTTGAGACTAGCGGGAGGCGCGACAGATACGCAGTATTTT.

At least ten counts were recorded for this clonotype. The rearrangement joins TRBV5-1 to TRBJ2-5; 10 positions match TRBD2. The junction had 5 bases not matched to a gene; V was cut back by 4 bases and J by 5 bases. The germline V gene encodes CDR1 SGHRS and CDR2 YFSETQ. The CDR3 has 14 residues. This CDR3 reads CASSPGLAMETQYF. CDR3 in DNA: TGCGCCAGCAGCCCGGGACTAGCGATGGAGACCCAGTACTTC.

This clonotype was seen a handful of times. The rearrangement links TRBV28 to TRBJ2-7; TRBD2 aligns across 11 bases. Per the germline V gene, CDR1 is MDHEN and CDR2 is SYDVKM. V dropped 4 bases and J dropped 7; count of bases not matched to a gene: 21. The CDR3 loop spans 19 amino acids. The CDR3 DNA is TGTGCCAGCAGTTACCTTTCCGGGACTAGCGGAGGCCCCTTTGGGGAGCAGTACTTC. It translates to CASSYLSGTSGGPFGEQYF.

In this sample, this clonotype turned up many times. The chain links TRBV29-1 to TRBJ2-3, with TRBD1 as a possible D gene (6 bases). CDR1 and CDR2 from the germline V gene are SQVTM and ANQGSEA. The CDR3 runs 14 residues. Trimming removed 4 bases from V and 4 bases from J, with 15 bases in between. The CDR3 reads CSVGARGVSDTQYF. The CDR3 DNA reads TGCAGCGTTGGGGCCAGGGGAGTTTCAGATACGCAGTATTTT.

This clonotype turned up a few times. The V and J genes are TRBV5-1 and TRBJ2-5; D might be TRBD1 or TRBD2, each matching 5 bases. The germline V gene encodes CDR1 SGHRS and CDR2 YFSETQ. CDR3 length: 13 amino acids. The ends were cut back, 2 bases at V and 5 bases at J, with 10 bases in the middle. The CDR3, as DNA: TGCGCCAGCAGCTTCTTGGGGGACGAGACCCAGTACTTC. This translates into CASSFLGDETQYF.

CDR3 sequence (DNA): TGTGCCAGCAGTTCTTCTTTGATTGGGACTAGCGGGAGTAGGGACATTCAGTACTTC. This gives the protein CASSSSLIGTSGSRDIQYF. This sequence joins TRBV2 and TRBJ2-4; 14 positions match TRBD2. V lost 5 bases to trimming and J lost 8 bases; unmatched junction nucleotides: 17. From germline, CDR1 is SNHLY and CDR2 FYNNEI. The CDR3 has 19 amino acids.